The 32 T cell receptor beta chains below come from one sample, sequenced in a study of blood T cell repertoires in COVID-19 (TCRdb year 2020). The library came from the immunoSEQ multiplex PCR assay. The table comes from immuneACCESS by way of TCRdb, which keeps in-frame sequences with V and J called. Part of the clones is missing from these tables; in studies checked, under half for an unresolved V gene and the rest for unknown reasons. Counted in this sample were approximately 290,000 clones; 84% of them appeared once. In total, the top ten clones hold 15% to 18% of the sample. Sample: peripheral blood. These receptors were obtained from an older person with COVID-19, enrolled during active disease.

The J gene is TRBJ2-6, the V gene TRBV18; D is ambiguous. Germline V gene sequence: CDR1 KGHSH, CDR2 LQKENI. Trimming left V 1 base short and J 2 bases short, with 6 bases between. CDR3 length: 15 amino acids. The CDR3 sequence is CASSPRRPGANVLTF. In DNA form, the CDR3 reads TGTGCCAGCTCACCACGGAGACCTGGGGCCAACGTCCTGACTTTC.

This chain uses TRBV10-3 with TRBJ1-3; D gene ambiguous. The CDR3 spans 13 residues. V was trimmed by 8 bases and J by 2 bases, leaving 10 bases between them. The germline V gene has CDR1 ENHRY and CDR2 SYGVKD. The CDR3: CAIAQSAGNTIYF. As DNA, the CDR3 is TGTGCCATCGCACAGTCGGCTGGAAACACCATATATTTT.

This chain connects TRBV7-9 to TRBJ1-3; D is unclear. Trimming cost V 3 bases and J 4 bases, with 13 bases left between them. Germline V gene data show CDR1 as SEHNR and CDR2 as FQNEAQ (reference sequence). There are 15 residues in the CDR3. CDR3 amino acids: CASSFGGRGGNTIYF. CDR3 sequence (DNA): TGTGCCAGCAGCTTTGGAGGGAGAGGAGGAAACACCATATATTTT.

The V and J genes are TRBV19 and TRBJ2-2, with 7 bases identical to TRBD2. The CDR3 has 15 amino acids. Looked up from germline, CDR1 is LNHDA and CDR2 is SQIVND (reference sequence). With V trimmed by 4 bases and J by 2 bases, 4 bases remained unmatched. As DNA, the CDR3 is TGTGCCAGTAGTACCGGCGGGGGTAACACCGGGGAGCTGTTTTTT. Translating gives CASSTGGGNTGELFF.

This chain links TRBV12-5 with TRBJ1-1; 10 bases are shared with TRBD1. CDR1 is LGHNT, CDR2 FRNRAP, per germline. The CDR3 runs to 13 residues. The V gene end was trimmed by 4 bases and the J gene end by 8 bases; junction bases not matched to a gene: 4. The CDR3 DNA sequence: TGTGCTAGTGGTTCAGACAGGGGGCGAGAAGCTTTCTTT. This translates into CASGSDRGREAFF.

The V and J genes are TRBV5-1 and TRBJ2-7; D possibly corresponds to TRBD1 (6 bases). Germline lookup yields CDR1 SGHRS and CDR2 YFSETQ. This CDR3 is 14 amino acids long. V shed 4 bases and J shed 0 bases, with 11 bases lying between them. DNA for the CDR3: TGCGCCAGCAGCACTGGACAGTCCTCCTACGAGCAGTACTTC. It is translated as CASSTGQSSYEQYF.

This chain joins TRBV2 and TRBJ1-1; a possible D gene is TRBD1 (6 bases). V was clipped by 5 bases and J by 0 bases, with 16 bases between them. The length of the CDR3 is 16 residues. Germline assignment: CDR1 SNHLY and CDR2 FYNNEI. The CDR3 sequence is CASSRPLQGLNTEAFF. CDR3 in DNA: TGTGCCAGCAGTAGGCCTCTACAGGGATTGAACACTGAAGCTTTCTTT.

The chain carries TRBV6-6 and TRBJ2-3; TRBD2 agrees at 7 bases. This CDR3 is built from 15 residues. The V gene's germline CDR1 is MNHNY and CDR2 SVGAGI (reference sequence). Trimming cost V 6 bases and J 2 bases; bases outside gene matches: 8. The CDR3 loop is CASSNGLGNTDTQYF. The CDR3 bases are TGTGCCAGCAGCAATGGACTAGGGAACACAGATACGCAGTATTTT.

V and J are TRBV6-5 and TRBJ2-7; D might be TRBD2 (6 bases). This CDR3 is built from 15 residues. Trimming removed 2 bases from V and 4 bases from J, with 15 bases in between. Germline V gene lookup returns CDR1 MNHEY and CDR2 SVGAGI. In DNA form, the CDR3 reads TGTGCCAGCAGTTACGGCGGGGACGCACTGTACGAGCAGTACTTC. Translation gives CASSYGGDALYEQYF.

This chain links TRBV7-2 with TRBJ1-6; weak D call: TRBD1 (5 bases). CDR1 is SGHTA, CDR2 FQGNSA, per germline. V was shortened by 3 bases and J by 0 bases, with 9 bases between the two germline ends. This CDR3 comprises 16 residues. The CDR3 region has the DNA TGTGCCAGCAGCTTCAGACAGAGCTCCTATAATTCACCCCTCCACTTT. This sequence encodes CASSFRQSSYNSPLHF.

The rearrangement uses TRBV9 and TRBJ2-3; a possible D gene is TRBD2 (5 bases). This CDR3 contains 15 residues. V shed 0 bases and J shed 2 bases, with 10 bases lying between them. Looked up from germline, CDR1 is SGDLS and CDR2 is YYNGEE. The CDR3 sequence: CASSVAEGVTDTQYF. The CDR3 coding sequence is TGTGCCAGCAGCGTAGCAGAGGGAGTCACAGATACGCAGTATTTT.

CDR3 in amino acids: CASSTTFLAGGNLYNEQFF. The CDR3 DNA reads as TGTGCCAGCAGTACGACCTTTTTAGCGGGGGGGAATCTCTACAATGAGCAGTTCTTC. V gene TRBV6-2 or TRBV6-3 combines with J gene TRBJ2-1; 11 bases line up with TRBD2. There are 19 residues in the CDR3. Per the germline V gene, CDR1 is MNHEY and CDR2 is SVGEGT. Trimming at V came to 5 bases and at J to 3 bases, leaving 15 bases not matched to a gene.

The genes are TRBV2 and TRBJ2-7, with TRBD2 matching over 7 bases. Per germline, CDR1 SNHLY and CDR2 FYNNEI. With 6 bases clipped from V and 2 bases from J, the junction kept 10 bases outside the gene matches. The CDR3 runs to 15 residues. The CDR3 DNA is TGTGCCAGCAGGCCCGGGGAGGGGCTGCCCTACGAGCAGTACTTC. Residues: CASRPGEGLPYEQYF. The full variable domain, in which reference TRBV2 and TRBJ2-7 provide the parts outside the CDR3, is EPEVTQTPSHQVTQMGQEVILRCVPISNHLYFYWYRQILGQKVEFLVSFYNNEISEKSEIFDDQFSVERPDGSNFTLKIRSTKLEDSAMYFCASRPGEGLPYEQYFGPGTRLTVT.

On this clone itself: The same CDR3 can be traced to other DNA sequences in this sample. The V and J genes are TRBV7-2 and TRBJ1-2, with D tentatively TRBD1 (5 bases). The CDR3 has 14 amino acids. With 5 bases removed from V and 2 bases from J, the gap between germline ends came to 12 bases. Germline V gene lookup returns CDR1 SGHTA and CDR2 FQGNSA. The CDR3 sequence is CASSPDTFNYGYTF. The CDR3 DNA reads TGTGCCAGCAGCCCGGACACATTCAACTATGGCTACACCTTC.

The gene calls are TRBV18 and TRBJ1-2; possibly TRBD1 for D (5 bases). There are 13 residues in the CDR3. The V end lost 3 bases, the J end lost 5 bases, and 10 bases lay between the germline ends. Germline V CDR1 and CDR2: KGHSH, LQKENI. The CDR3, as DNA: TGTGCCAGCTCACCGGCAGGGAAGTATGGCTACACCTTC. This sequence encodes CASSPAGKYGYTF.

The chain recombines TRBV28 with TRBJ1-5; 8 bases fit TRBD1. V was pared by 5 bases and J by 4 bases, with 10 bases of the junction left unmatched. The CDR3 has 16 residues. Germline assignment: CDR1 MDHEN and CDR2 SYDVKM. The chain's CDR3 is CASSHTTGGVNQPQHF. The DNA of the CDR3 is TGTGCCAGCAGTCACACTACAGGGGGGGTTAATCAGCCCCAGCATTTT.

This chain connects TRBV7-6 to TRBJ2-5; TRBD2 agrees at 8 bases. J was trimmed by 3 bases and V by 1 base; bases with no gene match: 10. Germline CDR1 reads SGHVS; CDR2 reads FNYEAQ. This CDR3 spans 17 amino acids. The CDR3 DNA sequence: TGTGCCAGCAGCTTAGGCCTAGCGGGTGTGGGAAAAGAGACCCAGTACTTC. Residues: CASSLGLAGVGKETQYF.

The CDR3, as DNA: TGTGCCAGCAGTCCCAGCGGGGGGGCAGATGAGCAGTTCTTC. Its translation: CASSPSGGADEQFF. The genes are TRBV6-2 or TRBV6-3 and TRBJ2-1; TRBD2 matches 10 bases. The CDR3 loop spans 14 amino acids. The trim removed 5 bases at V and 8 bases at J, leaving 6 bases unmatched. CDR1 and CDR2 (germline): MNHEY, SVGEGT.

The chain joins TRBV18 to TRBJ1-1; D is unresolved. Deletions cut 6 bases from V and 1 base from J, with 12 bases between. The germline CDR1 and CDR2 sequences are KGHSH and LQKENI. This CDR3 region has 14 residues. The CDR3 is CASSMSTANTEAFF. CDR3 DNA sequence: TGTGCCAGCTCCATGTCTACAGCGAACACTGAAGCTTTCTTT. The full variable domain, in which reference TRBV18 and TRBJ1-1 provide the parts outside the CDR3, is NAGVMQNPRHLVRRRGQEARLRCSPMKGHSHVYWYRQLPEEGLKFMVYLQKENIIDESGMPKERFSAEFPKEGPSILRIQQVVRGDSAAYFCASSMSTANTEAFFGQGTRLTVV.

This chain links TRBV4-2 with TRBJ2-2; tentative D call: TRBD1 (5 bases). The CDR3 contains 14 residues. V gave up 0 bases and J gave up 6 bases, with 8 bases separating them. Germline V CDR1 and CDR2: LGHNA, YNFKEQ. CDR3 nucleotides: TGTGCCAGCAGCCAAGATAGGGGTCCCGGGGAGCTGTTTTTT. As protein: CASSQDRGPGELFF.

V usage is TRBV7-9 and J usage is TRBJ1-1; TRBD1 might be the D (6 bases). The CDR3 is 12 amino acids. The germline V and J ends were trimmed by 4 bases and 11 bases, with 14 bases remaining between them. Germline CDR1 and CDR2: SEHNR and FQNEAQ (reference sequence). CDR3 amino acids: CASSYTGFDAFF. CDR3 DNA sequence: TGTGCCAGCAGCTATACAGGGTTCGACGCTTTCTTT.

The CDR3 protein is CASSPTRSRGVSYEQYF. In nucleotides, the CDR3 is TGTGCCAGCAGCCCCACTAGAAGCAGGGGGGTCTCCTACGAGCAGTACTTC. This rearrangement joins TRBV3-1 (or the pseudogene TRBV3-2) to TRBJ2-7; possible D gene TRBD1, 7 bases. Trimming removed 4 bases at V and 0 bases at J, with 19 bases between. Looked up from germline, CDR1 is LGHDT and CDR2 is YNNKEL (reference sequence). This CDR3 is built from 17 residues.

V usage is TRBV28 and J usage is TRBJ2-1; 8 nucleotides align to TRBD2. The CDR3 spans 13 residues. Trimming took 8 bases from V and 8 from J; bases not matched to a gene: 8. CDR1 is MDHEN and CDR2 is SYDVKM in the germline V gene. CDR3 region: CASLFSGSDEQFF. The CDR3 DNA reads as TGTGCCAGCCTCTTCAGCGGGAGCGATGAGCAGTTCTTC.

The chain joins TRBV5-4 to TRBJ2-2; 9 nucleotides match TRBD2. This CDR3 has 16 residues. Losses at the gene ends were 4 bases for V and 3 bases for J; bases not matched to a gene: 7. Looked up from germline, CDR1 is SGHNT and CDR2 is YYREEE (reference sequence). CDR3 residues: CASSGSGSVYTGELFF. In nucleotides, the CDR3 is TGTGCCAGCAGCGGTAGCGGGAGTGTGTACACCGGGGAGCTGTTTTTT.

The rearrangement joins TRBV21-1 to TRBJ2-3; the table assigns TRBD2, which was not confirmed against the DNA. TRBV21-1 is a pseudogene locus. The CDR3 covers 16 residues. CDR3: CASSRLAGGPEDTQYF. The DNA for the CDR3 is TGTGCCAGCAGCAGACTAGCGGGAGGGCCGGAGGATACGCAGTATTTT.

This rearrangement joins TRBV29-1 to TRBJ2-1; 7 nucleotides line up with TRBD2. This CDR3 comprises 12 residues. V shed 1 base and J 7 bases; nucleotides not matched to a gene: 1. Germline V gene sequence: CDR1 SQVTM, CDR2 ANQGSEA. The CDR3 coding sequence is TGCAGCGTTGAAGGGGGGGGTAATGAGCAGTTCTTC. It yields the protein CSVEGGGNEQFF.

The rearrangement joins TRBV28 to TRBJ1-4, with D perhaps TRBD1 (6 bases). CDR3 size: 17 residues. Trimming removed 4 bases at V and 0 bases at J, with 15 bases between. Germline V gene sequence: CDR1 MDHEN, CDR2 SYDVKM. This chain's CDR3 is CASSSDRTRATNEKLFF. The CDR3 nucleotides read TGTGCCAGCAGTTCCGACAGGACCCGTGCAACTAATGAAAAACTGTTTTTT.

The chain recombines TRBV5-6 with TRBJ1-3; D may be TRBD1 (5 bases). Trimming removed 1 base at V and 4 bases at J, with 9 bases between. Germline V gene lookup returns CDR1 SGHDT and CDR2 YYEEEE. The CDR3 covers 14 residues. The CDR3 loop is CASSLNTGGNTIYF. The CDR3 region has the DNA TGTGCCAGCAGCTTGAATACAGGCGGAAACACCATATATTTT.

This clone was seen a handful of times. The chain links TRBV2 to TRBJ2-3; 7 bases align to TRBD2. Germline CDR1 reads SNHLY; CDR2 reads FYNNEI. V lost 7 bases to trimming and J lost 4 bases; unmatched junction nucleotides: 11. The CDR3 contains 15 residues. The CDR3 bases are TGTGCCAGCAAGGGCGGGAGAATCCCAGCAGATACGCAGTATTTT. Residues: CASKGGRIPADTQYF.

The rearrangement uses TRBV6-6 and TRBJ1-3; D gene uncertain. Trimming removed 2 bases from V and 1 base from J, with 12 bases in between. Per germline, CDR1 MNHNY and CDR2 SVGAGI (reference sequence). The CDR3 is made up of 16 amino acids. CDR3 in DNA: TGTGCCAGCAGTTACGATCCCGCCCGGTCTGGAAACACCATATATTTT. Translated: CASSYDPARSGNTIYF.

V and J are TRBV2 and TRBJ2-3, with TRBD1 identical over 9 bases. Germline CDR1 SNHLY, CDR2 FYNNEI. The CDR3 contains 15 residues. V lost 6 bases and J lost 6; bases outside the gene matches: 10. CDR3 sequence (DNA): TGTGCCAGCAGCCGGTTGACAGGGGGTCTCGATACGCAGTATTTT. Its protein product is CASSRLTGGLDTQYF.

The V and J genes are TRBV2 and TRBJ2-3, with TRBD2 identical over 7 bases. The CDR3 extends over 17 amino acids. The germline V gene encodes CDR1 SNHLY and CDR2 FYNNEI. After removal of 4 bases from V and 0 bases from J, the junction contained 10 bases not matched to a gene. This CDR3 is CASSGLAAQSSTDTQYF. The CDR3 DNA follows: TGTGCCAGCAGTGGGCTAGCGGCGCAATCTAGCACAGATACGCAGTATTTT.